The sample holds a few counts of the clone carrying this T cell receptor (beta chain). Time point here: pre-sensitization, week 0. Treatment described: therapeutic diphenylcyclopropenone sensitization with weekly scalp DPC. The CDR3 runs to 15 residues. V gave up 4 bases and J gave up 7 bases; unmatched junction bases: 12. Germline V gene sequence: CDR1 MDHEN, CDR2 SYDVKM. TCRdb fed the RACE reads into MiXCR, producing one record per CDR3 protein. Of under 200,000 distinct CDR3 sequences listed, under 35% are singletons. The sample belongs to a study of human T cells and chemical hapten exposure. The sequencing here drew on whole blood, taken in connection with sensitization to the hapten diphenylcyclopropenone (DPC). The chain links TRBV28 to TRBJ2-7; 8 nucleotides align to TRBD1. The sequence was obtained from a woman aged 30 to 39 with alopecia areata. Some clones in this sample may be carry-over from other donors' samples. The CDR3 coding sequence is TGTGCCAGCAGTTCCCTTGGACAGGGACTGGGGGAGCAGTACTTC. It yields the protein CASSSLGQGLGEQYF.